Shown below are 27 T cell receptor beta chains from a single sample sequenced in a study of cytomegalovirus exposure and HLA in healthy donors. With 60 Vbeta and 13 Jbeta primers, the PCR was carried out. TCRdb keeps only in-frame clones here, not all; method: immunoSEQ multiplex PCR. The repertoire holds about 110,000 clones, with about 80% as singletons. Source material: PBMCs. Receptors originate from a female donor in good health and CMV-seropositive.

The genes are TRBV10-2 and TRBJ1-1; D is unclear. This CDR3 region has 13 residues. CDR1 is WSHSY and CDR2 is SAAADI in the germline V gene. V lost 10 bases and J 5 bases, leaving 17 bases between the germline ends. DNA for the CDR3: TGCGCCACGGTGGAGCGGAGAGGGACTGAAGCTTTCTTT. As protein: CATVERRGTEAFF.

The rearrangement links TRBV5-1 to TRBJ2-7; 7 nucleotides line up with TRBD2. Germline CDR1 SGHRS, CDR2 YFSETQ. The V and J ends lost 0 bases and 2 bases, in that order; junction bases with no gene match: 5. This CDR3 region has 15 residues. The CDR3 DNA sequence: TGCGCCAGCAGCTTGGCCTGGGGGGGGGCCTACGAGCAGTACTTC. Translated, it gives CASSLAWGGAYEQYF.

Comments on this clone: One end of the junction fails to match germline, which may point to a read error. This chain connects TRBV27 to TRBJ2-7; D ambiguous. Germline V gene lookup returns CDR1 MNHEY and CDR2 SMNVEV (reference sequence). The CDR3 covers 13 residues. For the CDR3, the DNA is TGTGCCAGCAGGAGAACCGGCACCTACGAGCGGTACTTC. As protein: CASRRTGTYERYF.

The chain joins TRBV18 to TRBJ2-7; tentatively, D is TRBD1 (5 bases). Deletions cut 3 bases from V and 3 bases from J, with 9 bases between. The germline gives CDR1 KGHSH, CDR2 LQKENI. The CDR3 runs 13 residues. The CDR3 DNA reads as TGTGCCAGCTCACCTGGACATTTCTACGAGCAGTACTTC. This codes for CASSPGHFYEQYF.

The J gene is TRBJ1-1, the V gene TRBV6-6; TRBD1 is a possible D gene (6 bases). Per germline, CDR1 MNHNY and CDR2 SVGAGI (reference sequence). The CDR3 contains 15 residues. V was trimmed by 5 bases and J by 1 base, leaving 14 bases between them. The chain's CDR3 is CASSEHRAGNTEAFF. The CDR3 region has the DNA TGTGCCAGCAGTGAGCACAGGGCTGGGAACACTGAAGCTTTCTTT.

In its sample, this clone was seen once. V and J are TRBV5-1 and TRBJ2-7; D might be TRBD2 (6 bases). V was trimmed by 4 bases and J by 2 bases, leaving 13 bases between them. The CDR3 covers 14 residues. Germline-derived CDR1 and CDR2 are SGHRS and YFSETQ. The CDR3 coding sequence is TGCGCCAGCAGCCCCGGGACTCCTGCCTACGAGCAGTACTTC. It codes for CASSPGTPAYEQYF.

V is TRBV5-1 and J is TRBJ2-7, with D tentatively TRBD1 (6 bases). Germline V gene lookup returns CDR1 SGHRS and CDR2 YFSETQ. V was cut by 2 bases and J by 3 bases, with 9 bases left in between. This CDR3 spans 13 amino acids. The CDR3 DNA follows: TGCGCCAGCAGCTTCAGGGGAAGCTACGAGCAGTACTTC. It specifies CASSFRGSYEQYF.

This clone was observed a few times. This chain joins TRBV7-2 and TRBJ2-2; 7 bases fit TRBD1. Trimming cost V 4 bases and J 1 base; bases outside gene matches: 6. The CDR3 extends over 16 amino acids. CDR1 is SGHTA, CDR2 FQGNSA, per germline. The CDR3 DNA sequence: TGTGCCAGCAGCTACAGGGGAACCCTGAACACCGGGGAGCTGTTTTTT. This sequence encodes CASSYRGTLNTGELFF. Drawing the rest from reference TRBV7-2 and TRBJ2-2, the complete variable domain is GAGVSQSPSNKVTEKGKDVELRCDPISGHTALYWYRQSLGQGLEFLIYFQGNSAPDKSGLPSDRFSAERTGGSVSTLTIQRTQQEDSAVYLCASSYRGTLNTGELFFGEGSRLTVL.

This chain joins TRBV27 and TRBJ2-7; 10 bases align to TRBD2. The CDR3 is made up of 17 amino acids. V dropped 8 bases and J dropped 2; count of bases not matched to a gene: 15. The germline gives CDR1 MNHEY, CDR2 SMNVEV (reference sequence). CDR3 region: CASGFITRTSGAYEQYF. The CDR3 region has the DNA TGTGCCAGCGGGTTTATAACTCGGACTAGCGGTGCCTACGAGCAGTACTTC.

This chain links TRBV2 with TRBJ2-7, with 11 bases identical to TRBD2. Germline CDR1 and CDR2: SNHLY and FYNNEI. Unmatched junction bases numbered 8, after V lost 6 bases and J lost 7 bases. This CDR3 has 14 amino acids. CDR3 residues: CASSPGLADGEQYF. The CDR3, as DNA: TGTGCCAGCAGCCCGGGACTAGCGGACGGGGAGCAGTACTTC.

The rearrangement uses TRBV27 and TRBJ1-5; D possibly corresponds to TRBD1 (5 bases). CDR3 length: 14 amino acids. Trimming pared 3 bases from V and 3 bases from J, leaving 9 bases between. The germline V gene has CDR1 MNHEY and CDR2 SMNVEV (reference sequence). The CDR3 spells CASSFRGPNQPQHF. The CDR3, as DNA: TGTGCCAGCAGTTTTAGGGGCCCCAATCAGCCCCAGCATTTT.

A remark on this clone: The identical CDR3 is also encoded by other nucleotide sequences in the sample. The CDR3 DNA reads TGTGCCAGCGGGCCCGGGGACAGGCCCCAAGGGGAGACCCAGTACTTC. This encodes CASGPGDRPQGETQYF. The chain joins TRBV7-6 to TRBJ2-5; 8 bases agree with TRBD1. Germline lookup yields CDR1 SGHVS and CDR2 FNYEAQ. J lost 5 bases, V lost 8 bases, and 16 bases had no gene match. This CDR3 region has 16 residues. Supplemented by reference TRBV7-6 and TRBJ2-5, the full variable domain reads GAGVSQSPRYKVTKRGQDVALRCDPISGHVSLYWYRQALGQGPEFLTYFNYEAQQDKSGLPNDRFSAERPEGSISTLTIQRTEQRDSAMYRCASGPGDRPQGETQYFGPGTRLLVL.

This chain uses TRBV18 with TRBJ1-2; TRBD1 aligns across 7 bases. Germline V CDR1 and CDR2: KGHSH, LQKENI. This CDR3 has 14 amino acids. Losses at the gene ends were 1 base for V and 6 bases for J; bases not matched to a gene: 5. Here the CDR3 DNA reads TGTGCCAGCTCACCACAGGGGGCTCATAATGGCTACACCTTC. Protein: CASSPQGAHNGYTF.

This clone was counted a few times. The V and J genes are TRBV4-1 and TRBJ1-6; D is unclear. The V end was cut by 2 bases, the J end by 7 bases, with 18 bases between. The germline CDR1 and CDR2 sequences are MGHRA and YSYEKL. The CDR3 loop spans 17 amino acids. The CDR3 reads CASSQISKIDKNSPLHF. CDR3 sequence (DNA): TGCGCCAGCAGCCAAATCTCCAAAATAGATAAGAATTCACCCCTCCACTTT.

The chain couples TRBV7-9 to TRBJ1-1; TRBD1 matches at 8 bases. The V gene's germline CDR1 is SEHNR and CDR2 FQNEAQ (reference sequence). The CDR3 is made up of 13 amino acids. J was trimmed by 4 bases and V by 5 bases; bases with no gene match: 3. CDR3 DNA sequence: TGTGCCAGCAGCCGTACAGGGGGCACTGAAGCTTTCTTT. Translation gives CASSRTGGTEAFF.

V usage is TRBV30 and J usage is TRBJ2-7; 8 bases agree with TRBD2. From germline, CDR1 is GTSNPN and CDR2 SVGIG (reference sequence). V gave up 2 bases and J gave up 5 bases; unmatched junction bases: 11. This CDR3 comprises 15 residues. This CDR3 is CAWSPLARGDHEQYF. The CDR3 DNA reads TGTGCCTGGAGTCCACTAGCGCGGGGGGACCACGAGCAGTACTTC.

This clone showed up just once. The CDR3, as DNA: TGTGCCAGCAGCCCCCAGCAGGGCGGGCAGTACTTC. Translated: CASSPQQGGQYF. The chain has TRBV7-9 and TRBJ2-7, with D perhaps TRBD1 (5 bases). This CDR3 contains 12 residues. V gave up 5 bases and J gave up 9 bases, with 14 bases separating them. CDR1 is SEHNR and CDR2 is FQNEAQ in the germline V gene (reference sequence).

This chain uses TRBV19 with TRBJ2-7; D remains unclear. The V and J ends lost 0 bases and 2 bases respectively, with 5 bases between them. This CDR3 has 13 residues. CDR1 is LNHDA and CDR2 is SQIVND in the germline V gene (reference sequence). This CDR3 reads CASSIDLPYEQYF. CDR3 sequence (DNA): TGTGCCAGTAGTATAGACCTCCCCTACGAGCAGTACTTC.

The chain links TRBV6-5 to TRBJ2-7; 8 bases are a match to TRBD1. Germline loops: CDR1 MNHEY, CDR2 SVGAGI. This CDR3 contains 15 residues. V was clipped by 6 bases and J by 0 bases; unmatched bases: 7. CDR3 DNA sequence: TGTGCCAGCAGGAGATCGGGACAGGACTCCTACGAGCAGTACTTC. Protein: CASRRSGQDSYEQYF.

The V call is TRBV29-1, the J call TRBJ2-7, with D perhaps matching TRBD2 (6 bases). The CDR3 sequence is 15 residues long. Germline assignment: CDR1 SQVTM and CDR2 ANQGSEA. Trimming took 3 bases from V and 0 from J, leaving 15 bases between them. CDR3 nucleotides: TGCAGCGTTGATTGGTTGGGACTTCCCTCCTACGAGCAGTACTTC. It specifies CSVDWLGLPSYEQYF.

The chain recombines TRBV5-1 with TRBJ2-1, with D perhaps TRBD2 (7 bases). This CDR3 has 13 residues. The V gene lost 1 base and the J gene lost 6 bases, with 8 bases spanning the gap. Per germline, CDR1 SGHRS and CDR2 YFSETQ. The chain's CDR3 is CASSLRGANEQFF. Here the CDR3 DNA reads TGCGCCAGCAGCTTGCGGGGGGCCAATGAGCAGTTCTTC.

The rearrangement joins TRBV28 to TRBJ1-1; 9 nucleotides line up with TRBD1. CDR3 size: 17 residues. V was clipped by 5 bases and J by 1 base; unmatched bases: 11. Germline-derived CDR1 and CDR2 are MDHEN and SYDVKM. For the CDR3, the DNA is TGTGCCAGCAGTCCGGATCGACAGGGGGATCGGAACACTGAAGCTTTCTTT. Translating it yields CASSPDRQGDRNTEAFF. The full variable domain, its missing parts supplied by reference TRBV28 and TRBJ1-1, is DVKVTQSSRYLVKRTGEKVFLECVQDMDHENMFWYRQDPGLGLRLIYFSYDVKMKEKGDIPEGYSVSREKKERFSLILESASTNQTSMYLCASSPDRQGDRNTEAFFGQGTRLTVV.

This chain links TRBV29-1 with TRBJ2-2; D may be TRBD2 (6 bases). CDR3 size: 14 residues. Germline V gene sequence: CDR1 SQVTM, CDR2 ANQGSEA. V was pared by 6 bases and J by 5 bases, with 16 bases between. This CDR3 is CSVRGGASTGELFF. As DNA, the CDR3 is TGCAGCGTGAGAGGAGGGGCAAGTACCGGGGAGCTGTTTTTT.

This rearrangement joins TRBV7-2 to TRBJ1-3, with D tentatively TRBD1 (5 bases). V gave up 0 bases and J gave up 6 bases, with 15 bases separating them. The V gene's germline CDR1 is SGHTA and CDR2 FQGNSA. CDR3 length equals 16 residues. As DNA, the CDR3 is TGTGCCAGCAGCTTAGCGCAGGGCAGTCTATCAAACACCATATATTTT. Amino acids: CASSLAQGSLSNTIYF.

CDR3 amino acids: CASSPQGGLNEKLFF. Here the CDR3 DNA reads TGTGCCAGCTCACCCCAAGGAGGACTTAATGAAAAACTGTTTTTT. The chain employs TRBV18 and TRBJ1-4; unclear D gene. V gave up 3 bases and J gave up 4 bases, with 12 bases separating them. CDR3 size: 15 residues. Germline-derived CDR1 and CDR2 are KGHSH and LQKENI.

The gene calls are TRBV5-4 and TRBJ2-1, with TRBD1 matching over 9 bases. V trimming: 2 bases; J trimming: 0 bases; junction bases outside the gene matches: 3. Germline CDR1 SGHNT, CDR2 YYREEE (reference sequence). The CDR3 has 16 residues. CDR3 DNA: TGTGCCAGCAGCTTCGGGACAGGGAGCTCCTACAATGAGCAGTTCTTC. Translated, it gives CASSFGTGSSYNEQFF.

The chain couples TRBV9 to TRBJ2-7; tentative D call: TRBD2 (5 bases). Germline V gene sequence: CDR1 SGDLS, CDR2 YYNGEE. With 0 bases removed from V and 6 bases from J, the gap between germline ends came to 10 bases. The CDR3 covers 13 residues. The CDR3 reads CASSVAEAGEQYF. The CDR3 DNA reads TGTGCCAGCAGCGTAGCTGAGGCGGGCGAGCAGTACTTC.